A selection of T cell receptor beta chains follows, all from one sample in a study of technical replicates of blood from a few donors. TCRdb keeps only in-frame clones here, not all; method: immunoSEQ multiplex PCR. Of tens of thousands of clones in the sample, 94% are singletons; the top ten hold 0.2% to 0.3%. Sequencing was done on a sample of T cells isolated from PBMCs. The receptors derive from a human donor in good health. The CDR3 runs from the conserved cysteine through the conserved F or W. D genes are given only for firm matches. The size entry is marked missing in some rows and otherwise reads once, few, many or a size class.

DNA: TGTGCCAGTTCCGAGGGCACCCTAGCGGGAGAGCGAAATGAGCAGTTCTTC
CDR3: CASSEGTLAGERNEQFF
size: .
V: TRBV19
D: TRBD2
J: TRBJ2-1

DNA: TGTGCCAGCTTCTCCACCGGTTCTGGGCAGTTCTTC
CDR3: CASFSTGSGQFF
size: .
V: TRBV2
D: .
J: TRBJ2-1

DNA: TGTGCCAGCAGCTTAGGGGGACAGTTGAACACTGAAGCTTTCTTT
CDR3: CASSLGGQLNTEAFF
size: .
V: TRBV7-8
D: TRBD1
J: TRBJ1-1

DNA: TGTGCCATCACCAAGAAGAAACCGGGACAGGGAAATGCCACCTACGCTGAAGCTTTCTTT
CDR3: CAITKKKPGQGNATYAEAFF
size: .
V: TRBV10-3
D: TRBD1
J: TRBJ1-1

DNA: TGTGCCAGCAGCGTAGCCCCGACGGGAAGCGGGGGAAGGGAAGAGACCCAGTACTTC
CDR3: CASSVAPTGSGGREETQYF
size: .
V: TRBV9
D: TRBD2
J: TRBJ2-5

DNA: TGTGCCAGCAGTTTAGGAGCCCCTGGGGAGACCCAGTACTTC
CDR3: CASSLGAPGETQYF
size: .
V: TRBV6-5
D: .
J: TRBJ2-5

DNA: TGTGCCAGCAGCCCCTATAACCGGGCCGGGGAGCTGTTTTTT
CDR3: CASSPYNRAGELFF
size: .
V: TRBV7-8
D: .
J: TRBJ2-2

DNA: TGCGCCAGCAGCTCTACAGGGGAGGTCGGGGGCTACACCTTC
CDR3: CASSSTGEVGGYTF
size: .
V: TRBV5-1
D: TRBD1
J: TRBJ1-2

DNA: TGTGCCAGCTCTCGACGACTAGCGGGGGGGCAATTGGAGACCCAGTACTTC
CDR3: CASSRRLAGGQLETQYF
size: .
V: TRBV18
D: TRBD2
J: TRBJ2-5

DNA: TGTGCCAGCAGCTTAGTTGTTGCAGGGGGAGCCGGGGAGCTGTTTTTT
CDR3: CASSLVVAGGAGELFF
size: .
V: TRBV11-2
D: TRBD1
J: TRBJ2-2

DNA: TGCAGCGTTCGGGGCTCTGGGGCCAACGTCCTGACTTTC
CDR3: CSVRGSGANVLTF
size: once
V: TRBV29-1
D: .
J: TRBJ2-6

DNA: TGTGCCAGCAGTCCCTACACAGGGGGTAGCTCCTACGAGCAGTACTTC
CDR3: CASSPYTGGSSYEQYF
size: once
V: TRBV27
D: TRBD1
J: TRBJ2-7

DNA: TGTGCCAGCAGCCTTTGGGCCCAAACTAGCGCACTAACCTACGAGCAGTACTTC
CDR3: CASSLWAQTSALTYEQYF
size: .
V: TRBV7-9
D: TRBD2
J: TRBJ2-7

DNA: TGTGCCAGCAGCCCTTCGGGACTAGCCGTTTCCTACGAGCAGTACTTC
CDR3: CASSPSGLAVSYEQYF
size: .
V: TRBV7-6
D: TRBD2
J: TRBJ2-7

DNA: TGTGCCAGCAGCATCACAGGGGAAGAGACCCAGTACTTC
CDR3: CASSITGEETQYF
size: .
V: TRBV7-7
D: TRBD1
J: TRBJ2-5

DNA: TGTGCCAGCAGTCCTGCCAATAGCGGCGAGCAGTACTTC
CDR3: CASSPANSGEQYF
size: .
V: TRBV7-9
D: .
J: TRBJ2-7

DNA: TGCGCCAGCAGCCGTCCCGGGACTAGCGGGAGGGCCGGGTCCTACAATGAGCAGTTCTTC
CDR3: CASSRPGTSGRAGSYNEQFF
size: .
V: TRBV5-1
D: TRBD2
J: TRBJ2-1

DNA: TGTGCCAGCAGCCGTACACAGGCCACAGATACGCAGTATTTT
CDR3: CASSRTQATDTQYF
size: few
V: TRBV13
D: .
J: TRBJ2-3

DNA: TGTGCCAGCGCCTCTGACAGGGGAACTGGAAACACCATATATTTT
CDR3: CASASDRGTGNTIYF
size: .
V: TRBV28
D: TRBD1
J: TRBJ1-3

DNA: TGTGCCAGCAGTTTACTAGCGGGAGGGCCCTCCTACGAGCAGTACTTC
CDR3: CASSLLAGGPSYEQYF
size: once
V: TRBV28
D: TRBD2
J: TRBJ2-7

DNA: TGTGCCAGCAGTTTGATCGGGGGGAACACTGAAGCTTTCTTT
CDR3: CASSLIGGNTEAFF
size: .
V: TRBV27
D: .
J: TRBJ1-1

DNA: TGTGCCAGCAGCCAAGCCGGCGGGAGGGCCAATGAGCAGTTCTTC
CDR3: CASSQAGGRANEQFF
size: .
V: TRBV14
D: TRBD2
J: TRBJ2-1

DNA: TGTGCCAGCAGCTTGTACGGGAGGGCGGTCGAGCAGTACTTC
CDR3: CASSLYGRAVEQYF
size: .
V: TRBV7-2
D: TRBD2
J: TRBJ2-7

DNA: TGCGCCAGCAGCTCAGGATCGACTTGGGAGGGGACCGGGGAGCTGTTTTTT
CDR3: CASSSGSTWEGTGELFF
size: once
V: TRBV5-1
D: TRBD2
J: TRBJ2-2

DNA: TGTGCCAGTGTGACAGGGTCTTACGGCTACACCTTC
CDR3: CASVTGSYGYTF
size: once
V: TRBV19
D: TRBD1
J: TRBJ1-2

DNA: TGTGCTAGCAGCTCCCGACAGGGGGCTCAGCCCCAGCATTTT
CDR3: CASSSRQGAQPQHF
size: .
V: TRBV7-7
D: TRBD1
J: TRBJ1-5

DNA: TGTGCCATAAGTAGCGGAAGCACAGATACGCAGTATTTT
CDR3: CAISSGSTDTQYF
size: .
V: TRBV25-1
D: .
J: TRBJ2-3

DNA: TGTGCCAGCAGTCTCAAGCCAGTGGGGGGAGGTTACGAGCAGTACTTC
CDR3: CASSLKPVGGGYEQYF
size: .
V: TRBV28
D: .
J: TRBJ2-7

DNA: TGCGCCAGCAGCCAAGGTGAGGCCGTTGAAGCTTTCTTT
CDR3: CASSQGEAVEAFF
size: .
V: TRBV4-1
D: .
J: TRBJ1-1

DNA: TGCGCCAGCAGCCAGGAGGGAGATACGCAGTATTTT
CDR3: CASSQEGDTQYF
size: .
V: TRBV4-1
D: .
J: TRBJ2-3

DNA: TGCAGCGGCGGGACAGCGAACACCGGGGAGCTGTTTTTT
CDR3: CSGGTANTGELFF
size: .
V: TRBV29-1
D: .
J: TRBJ2-2

DNA: TGTGCCAGCAGCGTAGGCCGTCACTCTGCCTACGAGCAGTACTTC
CDR3: CASSVGRHSAYEQYF
size: .
V: TRBV9
D: .
J: TRBJ2-7

DNA: TGTGCCAGCAGCCCGGTTCCGAGCTCCTACGAGCAGTACTTC
CDR3: CASSPVPSSYEQYF
size: .
V: TRBV27
D: .
J: TRBJ2-7

DNA: TGTGCCAGCAGTTTGGCCCCCCAGGATAGAAGCTACACCTTC
CDR3: CASSLAPQDRSYTF
size: .
V: TRBV28
D: .
J: TRBJ1-2

DNA: TGTGCCACCAGCATTTTTGGTCCACAGGGCGACAATGAGCAGTTCTTC
CDR3: CATSIFGPQGDNEQFF
size: .
V: TRBV15
D: .
J: TRBJ2-1

DNA: TGCGCCAGCAGCCAAGGGCTGGCCAGGGGGCGGAATCAGCCCCAGCATTTT
CDR3: CASSQGLARGRNQPQHF
size: .
V: TRBV4-1
D: TRBD1
J: TRBJ1-5

DNA: TGCGCCAGCAGCCAATGGGGACAGGGTAATGAGCAGTTCTTC
CDR3: CASSQWGQGNEQFF
size: .
V: TRBV4-1
D: TRBD1
J: TRBJ2-1

DNA: TGTGCCAGCAGCCTACAGGGCAGTCTCAACACCGGGGAGCTGTTTTTT
CDR3: CASSLQGSLNTGELFF
size: .
V: TRBV5-5
D: .
J: TRBJ2-2

DNA: TGTGCCAGCAGCTCCCTAATCGGACTAGCGGAATCCGGGGGGCAGTTCTTC
CDR3: CASSSLIGLAESGGQFF
size: .
V: TRBV11-2
D: TRBD2
J: TRBJ2-1

DNA: TGTGCCAGCAGGAGCTCTAGCGGGGGGTTGGAGACCCAGTACTTC
CDR3: CASRSSSGGLETQYF
size: .
V: TRBV2
D: TRBD2
J: TRBJ2-5

DNA: TGTGCCAGCAGTTCTGGGGGGGGCGCAGGGATTTTGACCATCTATGGCTACACCTTC
CDR3: CASSSGGGAGILTIYGYTF
size: .
V: TRBV28
D: .
J: TRBJ1-2

DNA: TGTGCCAGTAGTATAGAAGGGGGCGAGCAGTACTTC
CDR3: CASSIEGGEQYF
size: .
V: TRBV19
D: .
J: TRBJ2-7

DNA: TGTGCCAGCAGCACTCTATCTGAGGTAGCGGGAGCCGGACTTCAAGAGACCCAGTACTTC
CDR3: CASSTLSEVAGAGLQETQYF
size: .
V: TRBV21-1
D: .
J: TRBJ2-5

DNA: TGTGCCAGCAGTAGGACTAGCGGGAGGACCATAGAGACCCAGTACTTC
CDR3: CASSRTSGRTIETQYF
size: .
V: TRBV28
D: TRBD2
J: TRBJ2-5

DNA: TGTGCCAGCAGCTTCGGCGGACTCTACAATGAGCAGTTCTTC
CDR3: CASSFGGLYNEQFF
size: .
V: TRBV11-2
D: .
J: TRBJ2-1

DNA: TGCGCCAGCACCGAGCGGGGAGGGAGCTCTGGAAACACCATATATTTT
CDR3: CASTERGGSSGNTIYF
size: .
V: TRBV10-1
D: .
J: TRBJ1-3

DNA: TGTGCCAGCATGTCGGGGGAGGGTGGCTACACCTTC
CDR3: CASMSGEGGYTF
size: .
V: TRBV6-6
D: .
J: TRBJ1-2

DNA: TGTGCCACCAGCAGAAGCAGGACTAGCGGGAGCTCCTACAATGAGCAGTTCTTC
CDR3: CATSRSRTSGSSYNEQFF
size: .
V: TRBV15
D: TRBD2
J: TRBJ2-1

DNA: TGTGCCAGCAGAAGACAGGGGTCTGGAAACACCATATATTTT
CDR3: CASRRQGSGNTIYF
size: .
V: TRBV6-1
D: TRBD1
J: TRBJ1-3

DNA: TGTGCCAGCAGCAAAGGACAGAGCTCCTACGAGCAGTACTTC
CDR3: CASSKGQSSYEQYF
size: .
V: TRBV5-4
D: .
J: TRBJ2-7

DNA: TGTGCCAGTAGTATGGGCGATCCGGCCCAGTACTTC
CDR3: CASSMGDPAQYF
size: .
V: TRBV19
D: .
J: TRBJ2-5

DNA: TGCGCCAGCAGCCCTTGGAGCCAGACCGGGACTAGAATCTATGAGCAGTTCTTC
CDR3: CASSPWSQTGTRIYEQFF
size: .
V: TRBV5-1
D: TRBD2
J: TRBJ2-1

DNA: TGTGCCAGCAGTAACGGCGGTCCAAGCTACGAGCAGTACTTC
CDR3: CASSNGGPSYEQYF
size: once
V: TRBV27
D: .
J: TRBJ2-7

DNA: TGTGCCAGCAGCAGAGAAAGGGGCTACACTGAAGCTTTCTTT
CDR3: CASSRERGYTEAFF
size: .
V: TRBV28
D: .
J: TRBJ1-1

DNA: TGTGCCAGCAGCATCCTAACTAGCGGGAGTTACACCGGGGAGCTGTTTTTT
CDR3: CASSILTSGSYTGELFF
size: .
V: TRBV7-9
D: TRBD2
J: TRBJ2-2